This T cell receptor beta chain was sequenced for a study of patients and donors after allogeneic stem cell transplantation. Trimming shortened V by 8 bases and J by 8 bases, and 18 bases separated the two germline ends. This CDR3 is built from 13 residues. In its sample, this clonotype was seen a few times. TCRdb ran MiXCR on the RT-PCR reads and lists one entry per CDR3 protein. Among over 350,000 distinct CDR3 sequences listed, approximately 16% were seen once. The sequenced sample was blood, either unsorted or a sorted T cell fraction (not recorded which). The chain is built from TRBV12-3 or TRBV12-4 and TRBJ1-2; weak D call: TRBD1 (6 bases). This clonotype was sampled from a human donor who was either an allogeneic HSCT recipient or a stem cell or donor lymphocyte infusion donor (not recorded which). It is not recorded whose cells these are; they may come from a transplant donor. CDR3 DNA sequence: TGTGCCAGCCACCCTGGGGGCGGGGGCGGCTACACCTTC. Translated: CASHPGGGGGYTF.